The T cell receptor (beta chain) under discussion was sequenced for a study of blood T cell repertoires in COVID-19. Study information: Researchers got acute and convalescent COVID-19 samples from the United States, Italy and Spain. PBMCs, B-cell-depleted T cells, or T cells were the source of the cDNA or gDNA that made up the material.

Germline V gives CDR1 SGDLS, CDR2 YYNGEE. The CDR3 contains 15 residues. V trimming: 4 bases; J trimming: 5 bases; junction bases outside the gene matches: 10. In the authors' methods: For nucleated cells, counts were estimated from reference gene primer amplification. Clones were read by immunoSEQ multiplex PCR, and TCRdb kept only the in-frame ones, dropping some. V, J and clone size are those of that table, while D and trimming were read from the DNA. The sample holds 65,000 to 80,000 clones, around 84% seen once. In this sample, this clone turned up a few times. The V call is TRBV9, the J call TRBJ2-7; 9 bases map to TRBD2. The specimen sequenced was peripheral blood. This sequence was found in a human donor in a cohort sampled during active COVID-19. The CDR3 reads CASSPQLAGGNEQYF. CDR3 bases: TGTGCCAGCAGCCCCCAGCTGGCGGGAGGGAACGAGCAGTACTTC.